This TCR beta chain was recorded in a study of CD8+CD57+ T cells in acquired aplastic anemia (dated by TCRdb to 2017 to 2018). Background on the whole study: DNA extracted from sorted CD4+ and CD8+ cells had a mean of approximately 3 ug, with a range of about 0.2 to 30 ug. CD8+CD57+ expansion was defined as a frequency above the mean frequency observed in healthy subjects.

TCR beta VDJ combination and CDR3 sequence profiling used genomic DNA as the template. An Illumina HiSeq 2000 was the platform used for TCR repertoire sequencing. On the authors' methods: Repertoires were assessed using TRBV/TRBJ rearrangement plots, CDR3 size and DJ length profiles, and Simpson's diversity index. Whichever DNA sequence was most abundant in the deep sequencing data was defined as the immunodominant clone. CDR3 amino acid sequences were screened for sharing across subjects and compared with published repertoires and the VDJdb database. TCRdb applied fastp at Q25 and MiXCR to the public reads, then kept only in-frame beta chains. Rows are unified per CDR3 protein, each entry keeping the most common DNA and genes. TCRdb's processing, not the study's, gives the V and J calls here. The sample table holds 300,000 or so distinct CDR3 sequences, of which approximately 57% were seen once. Jointly, the top ten make up roughly 1.3% of the sample.

This clonotype has a single count. Its target antigen remains unknown. No clone much larger than this one lies a single base away; base qualities are absent. A solitary read yields weak support. The CDR3 contains 14 residues, cysteine and phenylalanine counted. Kept here is only the CDR3 DNA, which spans 42 bases and is read in frame from base 1. The V end loses 6 bases and the J end loses 5 bases, and a stretch of 18 bases separates them. CDR1 and CDR2 were assigned from the germline V gene as SGHRS and YFSETQ. Overall results and qualifications from the work: Twenty-nine CD8+ CDR3 sequences were found to be shared between patients and controls, but these sequences appeared to be highly expressed in patients and within the immunodominant clones of the patients. Patients and healthy controls showed no significant difference in CD8+ Simpson's diversity (P=0.060).

The patients picked for sequencing were ones in whom flow cytometry had shown an expansion of CD8+CD57+ cells. Severe acquired aplastic anemia was diagnosed in all patients according to International Study of Aplastic Anemia and Agranulocytosis and Camitta criteria. Patients had received no therapy at the time of blood sampling. TCR repertoires of sorted CD4+ and CD8+ blood T cells from severe aplastic anemia patients and healthy subjects were deep-sequenced in the study. Patients were enrolled under clinicaltrials.gov protocols 00001620, 01623167, 00001397, 00071045, 00081523 and 00961064 in the USA. Ficoll-Paque density gradient centrifugation was used to isolate peripheral blood mononuclear cells. Before DNA extraction, CD4+ and CD8+ T cells were sorted by FACS or by magnetic beads.

The chain is made from TRBV5-1 and TRBJ2-7; the D gene could be either TRBD1 or TRBD2, each agreeing at 5 bases. This TCR derives from a human donor with aplastic anemia. The sequencing sample was made of sorted CD4+, CD8+, or CD8+CD57+ T cells (not recorded which) from PBMCs. The CDR3 region reads CASTPGQGPHEQYF. The nucleotides are TGCGCCAGCACCCCGGGGCAGGGACCCCACGAGCAGTACTTC.